The present T cell receptor (beta chain) was sequenced within a study of tumor and adjacent non-tumor tissue in lung cancer. Study in general: Stage I to III disease affected approximately 11 men and roughly five women aged about 31 to 85.

With 6 bases removed from V and 9 bases from J, the gap between germline ends came to 23 bases. Germline CDR1 and CDR2: DFQATT and SNEGSKA (reference sequence). This CDR3 is 14 amino acids long. Three rounds of nested PCR, following a modified ARM-PCR protocol, produced the TCRbeta library. TCRdb reprocessed the multiplex PCR reads via MiXCR and lists one record per CDR3 protein. The sample shows under 150,000 distinct CDR3 sequences, roughly 67% of them seen only once. To note about this clonotype: The antigen remains undetermined.

The template was RNA from unsorted bulk tissue. Findings and caveats of the study: Tumor repertoires had a smaller top 100 clone share than normal lung.

The gene calls are TRBV20-1 and TRBJ1-1; the D is unclear. The sample was lung tumor tissue. The TCR comes from a man aged 25-45 years with non-small cell lung cancer. In nucleotides, the CDR3 is TGCAGTGCCCCCCACCCCCACATGAACGCTAAAGCTTTCTTT. Amino acids: CSAPHPHMNAKAFF.